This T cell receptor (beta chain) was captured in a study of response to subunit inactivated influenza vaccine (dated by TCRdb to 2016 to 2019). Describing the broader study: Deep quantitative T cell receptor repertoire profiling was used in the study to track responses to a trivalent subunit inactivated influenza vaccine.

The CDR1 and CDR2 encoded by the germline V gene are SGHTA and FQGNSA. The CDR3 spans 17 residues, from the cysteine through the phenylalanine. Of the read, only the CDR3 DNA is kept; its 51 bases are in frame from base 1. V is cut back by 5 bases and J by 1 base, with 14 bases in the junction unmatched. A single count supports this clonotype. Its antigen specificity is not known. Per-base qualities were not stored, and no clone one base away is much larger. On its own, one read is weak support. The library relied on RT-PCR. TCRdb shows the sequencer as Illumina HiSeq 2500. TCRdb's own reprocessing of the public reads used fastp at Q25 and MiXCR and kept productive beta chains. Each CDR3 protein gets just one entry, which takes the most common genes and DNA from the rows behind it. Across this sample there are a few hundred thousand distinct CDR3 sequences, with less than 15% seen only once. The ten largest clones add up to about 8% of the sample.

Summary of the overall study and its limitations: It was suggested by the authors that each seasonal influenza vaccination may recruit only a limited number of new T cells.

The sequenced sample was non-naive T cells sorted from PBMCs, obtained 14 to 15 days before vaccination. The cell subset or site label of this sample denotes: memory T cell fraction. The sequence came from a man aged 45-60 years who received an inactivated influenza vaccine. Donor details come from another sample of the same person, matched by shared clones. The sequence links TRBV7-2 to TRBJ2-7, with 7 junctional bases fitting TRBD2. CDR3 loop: CASSQGGRGWASYEQYF. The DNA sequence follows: TGTGCCAGCAGCCAAGGCGGGAGAGGGTGGGCGTCCTACGAGCAGTACTTC.